The 32 T cell receptor beta chains listed next were all sequenced from one sample in a study of graft-versus-host responses after intestinal transplantation (dated by TCRdb to the early 2020s). The time point label here, explained by the study, means: cells obtained before transplantation from donor or recipient. These TCRs' antigens remain unknown. The protocol used for the library was the immunoSEQ multiplex PCR assay. TCRdb retrieved this table from immuneACCESS and kept in-frame rearrangements only. Not all clones are present; in checked studies, unresolved V genes account for under half, and no reason is known for the remainder. The sample includes about 93,000 clones, with roughly 93% observed a single time. The ten largest make up 0.45% to 0.6% of the sample. The sequencing here drew on unstimulated CD8+ T cells sorted from spleen or lymph node cells, taken before intestinal transplant. The receptors here all came from a human donor who received an intestinal transplant.

V gene TRBV13 combines with J gene TRBJ2-5; the match to TRBD1 covers 7 bases. The CDR3 totals 14 residues. In germline, CDR1 is PRHDT, CDR2 FYEKMQ (reference sequence). V dropped 5 bases and J dropped 6; count of bases not matched to a gene: 9. The CDR3 protein is CASSAEQGMKTQYF. The CDR3 region has the DNA TGTGCCAGCAGCGCTGAACAGGGGATGAAGACCCAGTACTTC.

The chain employs TRBV5-4 and TRBJ2-5, with TRBD2 identical over 9 bases. J gave up 4 bases and V 4 bases, and 8 bases lay outside the gene matches. The CDR3 contains 15 residues. The germline V gene has CDR1 SGHNT and CDR2 YYREEE (reference sequence). The CDR3 reads CASSPPLAGLETQYF. CDR3 DNA sequence: TGTGCCAGCAGCCCCCCCCTAGCGGGGTTAGAGACCCAGTACTTC.

The chain uses TRBV7-6 and TRBJ2-3; D is unresolved. The CDR3 contains 15 residues. Germline V gene data show CDR1 as SGHVS and CDR2 as FNYEAQ. Deletions cut 1 base from V and 1 base from J, with 9 bases between. In DNA, the CDR3 is TGTGCCAGCAGCTTAGAAAGTGGGCGCACAGATACGCAGTATTTT. It yields the protein CASSLESGRTDTQYF.

V and J are TRBV27 and TRBJ2-1; the match to TRBD2 covers 13 bases. Germline assignment: CDR1 MNHEY and CDR2 SMNVEV (reference sequence). The V gene end was trimmed by 2 bases and the J gene end by 5 bases; junction bases not matched to a gene: 3. This CDR3 has 16 residues. The CDR3 reads CASSLGTSGIDNEQFF. The CDR3 nucleotides read TGTGCCAGCAGTTTAGGGACTAGCGGGATTGACAATGAGCAGTTCTTC.

The CDR3 sequence: CASSLVSAEEQYF. In DNA, the CDR3 is TGCGCCAGCAGCTTGGTGTCCGCCGAGGAGCAGTACTTC. This chain connects TRBV5-1 to TRBJ2-7, with D uncertain. The V gene lost 0 bases and the J gene lost 7 bases, with 11 bases spanning the gap. Germline V lookup: CDR1 SGHRS, CDR2 YFSETQ. This CDR3 is 13 amino acids long.

V gene TRBV27 combines with J gene TRBJ2-7; D unclear. Germline V gives CDR1 MNHEY, CDR2 SMNVEV (reference sequence). With 5 bases removed from V and 2 bases from J, the gap between germline ends came to 10 bases. The CDR3 has 13 residues. The CDR3 nucleotides are TGTGCCAGCAGTCCCCTAGAGACCTACGAGCAGTACTTC. It encodes CASSPLETYEQYF.

The J gene is TRBJ2-3, the V gene TRBV4-1, with 8 bases that match TRBD2. V was clipped by 4 bases and J by 0 bases; unmatched bases: 6. Germline V CDR1 and CDR2: MGHRA, YSYEKL. This CDR3 contains 16 residues. CDR3 sequence reads: CASSRPGGTSTDTQYF. As DNA, the CDR3 is TGCGCCAGCAGCCGCCCGGGAGGGACTAGCACAGATACGCAGTATTTT.

In the case of this clone: Other DNA sequences in the same sample also yield this CDR3. The chain employs TRBV7-9 and TRBJ2-7; D not certain. In germline, CDR1 is SEHNR, CDR2 FQNEAQ (reference sequence). Trimming took 2 bases from V and 3 from J, leaving 17 bases between them. This CDR3 has 16 residues. CDR3 protein: CASSLISRGDDYEQYF. CDR3 coding DNA: TGTGCCAGCAGCTTAATATCTCGCGGAGATGACTACGAGCAGTACTTC.

The rearrangement joins TRBV4-1 to TRBJ1-5, with D perhaps TRBD1 (5 bases). This CDR3 region has 17 residues. Between the trimmed V and J ends, which lost 0 bases and 7 bases, there was a span of 19 bases. Germline lookup yields CDR1 MGHRA and CDR2 YSYEKL. The CDR3 DNA sequence: TGCGCCAGCAGCCAAGACCTGGGTGGCAGGGAGGGCCAGCCCCAGCATTTT. Residues: CASSQDLGGREGQPQHF.

V usage is TRBV5-6 and J usage is TRBJ2-7, with TRBD2 identical over 9 bases. This CDR3 is 15 amino acids long. The V gene end was trimmed by 3 bases and the J gene end by 0 bases; junction bases not matched to a gene: 4. CDR1 is SGHDT and CDR2 is YYEEEE in the germline V gene. The CDR3 loop is CASSSIAGVSYEQYF. The DNA of the CDR3 is TGTGCCAGCAGCTCGATAGCGGGAGTCTCCTACGAGCAGTACTTC.

This sequence joins TRBV9 and TRBJ2-7, with TRBD2 matching over 11 bases. The V and J ends lost 4 bases and 3 bases, in that order; junction bases with no gene match: 6. Germline loops: CDR1 SGDLS, CDR2 YYNGEE. CDR3 length: 15 amino acids. CDR3 protein: CASSQGTSGIYEQYF. CDR3 nucleotide sequence: TGTGCCAGCAGCCAAGGGACTAGCGGTATCTACGAGCAGTACTTC.

This chain joins TRBV9 and TRBJ2-5; no definite D call. V was pared by 0 bases and J by 1 base, with 4 bases between. Germline CDR1 is SGDLS and CDR2 is YYNGEE. This CDR3 contains 13 residues. This chain's CDR3 is CASSVDFQETQYF. CDR3 coding DNA: TGTGCCAGCAGCGTAGACTTCCAAGAGACCCAGTACTTC.

The chain employs TRBV20-1 and TRBJ1-2; no reliable D call. V was shortened by 5 bases and J by 5 bases, with 3 bases between the two germline ends. Germline-derived CDR1 and CDR2 are DFQATT and SNEGSKA (reference sequence). This CDR3 is built from 9 residues. In nucleotides, the CDR3 is TGCAGTGCTTATTATGGCTACACCTTC. Translating gives CSAYYGYTF.

The chain joins TRBV4-2 to TRBJ1-5, with no clear D. V dropped 1 base and J dropped 2 bases, with 9 bases sitting between them. The CDR3 runs 15 residues. The germline gives CDR1 LGHNA, CDR2 YNFKEQ. Here the CDR3 reads CASSQGQVGNQPQHF. CDR3 sequence (DNA): TGTGCCAGCAGCCAAGGGCAGGTAGGCAATCAGCCCCAGCATTTT.

This sequence joins TRBV5-1 and TRBJ1-2; maybe TRBD1 (6 bases). V was pared by 1 base and J by 8 bases, with 12 bases between. This CDR3 is built from 13 residues. The V gene's germline CDR1 is SGHRS and CDR2 YFSETQ. The CDR3 DNA sequence: TGCGCCAGCAGCTTGATGGACAGCGAAGGCTACACCTTC. As protein: CASSLMDSEGYTF.

This clone was seen more than once but under ten times. V usage is TRBV27 and J usage is TRBJ1-1, with a weak D call TRBD1 (6 bases). Germline V gene data show CDR1 as MNHEY and CDR2 as SMNVEV (reference sequence). V dropped 7 bases and J dropped 2 bases, with 11 bases sitting between them. The CDR3 totals 13 residues. DNA of the CDR3: TGTGCCAGCACCCTAGGGGGAAACACTGAAGCTTTCTTT. Residues: CASTLGGNTEAFF.

This chain joins TRBV11-2 and TRBJ1-1; TRBD1 matches at 7 bases. V was pared by 0 bases and J by 0 bases, with 4 bases of the junction left unmatched. This CDR3 contains 16 residues. In germline, CDR1 is SGHAT, CDR2 FQNNGV. The CDR3: CASSLEPQGMNTEAFF. In nucleotides, the CDR3 is TGTGCCAGCAGCTTAGAACCACAGGGGATGAACACTGAAGCTTTCTTT.

This clone has just one count. V is TRBV6-5 and J is TRBJ2-5; no definite D call. The germline V gene encodes CDR1 MNHEY and CDR2 SVGAGI. CDR3 length: 15 amino acids. The germline V and J ends were trimmed by 2 bases and 0 bases, with 10 bases remaining between them. The CDR3 loop reads CASSYVDRDQETQYF. CDR3 nucleotides: TGTGCCAGCAGTTACGTCGACCGGGACCAAGAGACCCAGTACTTC.

V gene TRBV2 combines with J gene TRBJ1-1; D is possibly TRBD1 (6 bases). This CDR3 has 15 amino acids. Trimming cost V 5 bases and J 1 base, with 14 bases left between them. Germline V gives CDR1 SNHLY, CDR2 FYNNEI. The CDR3: CASSPARGSNTEAFF. In nucleotides, the CDR3 is TGTGCCAGCAGTCCCGCCAGGGGCTCGAACACTGAAGCTTTCTTT.

This chain links TRBV19 with TRBJ2-1; D ambiguous. The CDR3 is 11 amino acids. Per germline, CDR1 LNHDA and CDR2 SQIVND (reference sequence). With 8 bases removed from V and 7 bases from J, the gap between germline ends came to 9 bases. The CDR3 loop is CASSERNEQFF. The CDR3 coding sequence is TGTGCCAGTTCCGAGCGAAATGAGCAGTTCTTC.

V usage is TRBV7-9 and J usage is TRBJ2-5; perhaps TRBD1 as D (7 bases). The germline V gene encodes CDR1 SEHNR and CDR2 FQNEAQ (reference sequence). V was pared by 1 base and J by 2 bases, with 20 bases between. This CDR3 spans 18 amino acids. The CDR3 loop is CASSLEGVTGRKQETQYF. The CDR3 nucleotides are TGTGCCAGCAGCTTAGAGGGGGTGACAGGGAGGAAACAAGAGACCCAGTACTTC.

V gene TRBV7-2 combines with J gene TRBJ2-6; possibly TRBD1 for D (6 bases). CDR3 length: 16 amino acids. Looked up from germline, CDR1 is SGHTA and CDR2 is FQGNSA. Trimming shortened V by 2 bases and J by 1 base, and 9 bases separated the two germline ends. As DNA, the CDR3 is TGTGCCAGCAGCTTATTCCAGGGGTCTGGGGCCAACGTCCTGACTTTC. This translates into CASSLFQGSGANVLTF.

The table lists this clone with a few counts. The chain has TRBV6-1 and TRBJ2-7; 11 bases are shared with TRBD1. This CDR3 comprises 15 residues. V was clipped by 5 bases and J by 1 base; unmatched bases: 4. Germline V gene lookup returns CDR1 MNHNS and CDR2 SASEGT. This chain's CDR3 is CASSPDRGPSYEQYF. The CDR3 bases are TGTGCCAGCAGTCCGGACAGGGGGCCTTCCTACGAGCAGTACTTC.

The chain employs TRBV23-1 and TRBJ2-2, with 8 nucleotides matching TRBD1. TRBV23-1 is known as an ORF, though its function is uncertain. V dropped 6 bases and J dropped 0; count of bases not matched to a gene: 3. The CDR3 runs to 15 residues. In DNA form, the CDR3 reads TGCGCCAGCAGGCCAGGGGGCCCGAACACCGGGGAGCTGTTTTTT. Amino acid sequence: CASRPGGPNTGELFF.

The chain combines TRBV29-1 with TRBJ1-4; D is ambiguous. CDR1 is SQVTM, CDR2 ANQGSEA, per germline. This CDR3 region has 14 residues. V shed 3 bases and J shed 7 bases, with 15 bases lying between them. The CDR3 is CSVELGGAREKLFF. The CDR3 DNA follows: TGCAGCGTTGAGTTGGGAGGTGCCCGTGAAAAACTGTTTTTT. Looking up the rest from reference TRBV29-1 and TRBJ1-4 gives the full variable domain: SAVISQKPSRDICQRGTSLTIQCQVDSQVTMMFWYRQQPGQSLTLIATANQGSEATYESGFVIDKFPISRPNLTFSTLTVSNMSPEDSSIYLCSVELGGAREKLFFGSGTQLSVL.

The chain links TRBV30 to TRBJ2-1; 9 positions match TRBD1. V shed 1 base and J 4 bases; nucleotides not matched to a gene: 2. The CDR3 loop spans 14 amino acids. Germline CDR1 reads GTSNPN; CDR2 reads SVGIG (reference sequence). Here the CDR3 reads CAWSGGQGYNEQFF. The CDR3 DNA sequence: TGTGCCTGGAGTGGGGGACAGGGATACAATGAGCAGTTCTTC.

The sample holds one count of this clone. The gene calls are TRBV7-2 and TRBJ1-4; D perhaps matches TRBD1 (5 bases). Germline CDR1 and CDR2: SGHTA and FQGNSA. Trimming left V 1 base short and J 6 bases short, with 9 bases between. This CDR3 region has 14 residues. The CDR3 nucleotides read TGTGCCAGCAGCTTAGTATTAGGGGATGAAAAACTGTTTTTT. Protein sequence: CASSLVLGDEKLFF.

V gene TRBV6-1 combines with J gene TRBJ2-7; 12 bases are a match to TRBD2. The ends lost 3 bases at V and 5 bases at J; junction bases unmatched: 2. CDR1 MNHNS and CDR2 SASEGT come from the germline V gene. This CDR3 spans 14 amino acids. The CDR3 region is CASSDGLAGHEQYF. DNA of the CDR3: TGTGCCAGCAGTGATGGACTAGCGGGACACGAGCAGTACTTC.

The chain joins TRBV9 to TRBJ1-1, with D possibly being TRBD1 (5 bases). This CDR3 has 15 residues. The V end lost 6 bases, the J end lost 3 bases, and 18 bases lay between the germline ends. CDR1 is SGDLS, CDR2 YYNGEE, per germline. The chain's CDR3 is CASTLEGRMDTEAFF. The CDR3 bases are TGTGCCAGCACTTTGGAGGGGCGAATGGACACTGAAGCTTTCTTT.

This clone was counted a single time. The chain is built from TRBV19 and TRBJ1-2; 10 bases line up with TRBD1. V shed 6 bases, J shed 3 bases, and the junction held 13 bases outside the gene matches. Germline-derived CDR1 and CDR2 are LNHDA and SQIVND (reference sequence). The CDR3 loop spans 17 amino acids. The CDR3 nucleotides are TGTGCCAGTAGCCCGGGGGGGACAGGGGCGGTCTACTATGGCTACACCTTC. Residues: CASSPGGTGAVYYGYTF.

The V and J genes are TRBV6-5 and TRBJ1-2; 7 positions agree with TRBD1. V was clipped by 5 bases and J by 6 bases; unmatched bases: 9. The CDR3 has 14 amino acids. Germline values: CDR1 MNHEY, CDR2 SVGAGI. The CDR3 protein is CASSTTFRGNGYTF. CDR3 DNA sequence: TGTGCCAGCAGTACCACGTTCAGGGGGAATGGCTACACCTTC.

The genes are TRBV5-4 and TRBJ1-1; D might be TRBD1 (5 bases). CDR3 length equals 15 residues. V was pared by 0 bases and J by 3 bases, with 12 bases between. Germline lookup yields CDR1 SGHNT and CDR2 YYREEE (reference sequence). This CDR3 is CASSLARGAYTEAFF. CDR3 coding DNA: TGTGCCAGCAGCTTGGCAAGGGGCGCTTACACTGAAGCTTTCTTT.